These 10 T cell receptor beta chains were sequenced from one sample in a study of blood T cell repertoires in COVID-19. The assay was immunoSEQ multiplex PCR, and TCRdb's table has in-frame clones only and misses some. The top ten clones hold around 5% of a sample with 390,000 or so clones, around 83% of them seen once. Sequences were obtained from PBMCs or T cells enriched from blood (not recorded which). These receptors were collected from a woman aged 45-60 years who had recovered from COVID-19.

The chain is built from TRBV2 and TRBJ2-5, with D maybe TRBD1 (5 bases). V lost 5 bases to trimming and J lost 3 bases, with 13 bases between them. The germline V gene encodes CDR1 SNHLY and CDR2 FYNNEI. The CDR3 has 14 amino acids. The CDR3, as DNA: TGTGCCAGCAGTTCCTCCAGGGTGGAAGAGACCCAGTACTTC. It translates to CASSSSRVEETQYF.

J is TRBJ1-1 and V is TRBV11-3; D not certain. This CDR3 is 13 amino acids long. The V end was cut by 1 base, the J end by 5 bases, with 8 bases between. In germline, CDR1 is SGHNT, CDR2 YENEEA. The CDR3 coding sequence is TGTGCCAGCAGCTTAGCCTCACAGACTGAAGCTTTCTTT. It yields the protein CASSLASQTEAFF. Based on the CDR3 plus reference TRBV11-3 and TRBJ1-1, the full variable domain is EAGVVQSPRYKIIEKKQPVAFWCNPISGHNTLYWYLQNLGQGPELLIRYENEEAVDDSQLPKDRFSAERLKGVDSTLKIQPAELGDSAVYLCASSLASQTEAFFGQGTRLTVV.

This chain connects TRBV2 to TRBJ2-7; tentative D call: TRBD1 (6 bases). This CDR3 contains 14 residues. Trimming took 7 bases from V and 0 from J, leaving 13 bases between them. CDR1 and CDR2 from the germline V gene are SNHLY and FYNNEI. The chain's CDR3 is CASIGTDSSYEQYF. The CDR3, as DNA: TGTGCCAGCATCGGGACGGACAGCTCCTACGAGCAGTACTTC.

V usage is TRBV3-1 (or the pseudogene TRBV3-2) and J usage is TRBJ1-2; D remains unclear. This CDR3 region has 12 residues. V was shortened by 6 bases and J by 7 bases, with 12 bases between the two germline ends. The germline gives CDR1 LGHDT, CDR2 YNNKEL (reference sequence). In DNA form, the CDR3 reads TGTGCCAGCAGTCCCCCCGGAGGTGGCTACACCTTC. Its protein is CASSPPGGGYTF.

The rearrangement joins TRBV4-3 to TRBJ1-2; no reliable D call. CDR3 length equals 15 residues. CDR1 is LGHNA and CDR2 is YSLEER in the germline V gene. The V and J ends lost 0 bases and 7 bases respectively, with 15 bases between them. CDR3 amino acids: CASSQDEGSSGGYTF. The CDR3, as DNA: TGCGCCAGCAGCCAAGATGAAGGGAGTAGCGGTGGCTACACCTTC.

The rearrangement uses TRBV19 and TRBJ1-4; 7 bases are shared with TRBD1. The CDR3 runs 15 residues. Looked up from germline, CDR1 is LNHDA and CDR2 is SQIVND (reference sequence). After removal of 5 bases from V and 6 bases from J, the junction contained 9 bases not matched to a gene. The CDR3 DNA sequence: TGTGCCAGTAGTGCCCACAGGGGCGAAGATGAAAAACTGTTTTTT. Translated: CASSAHRGEDEKLFF. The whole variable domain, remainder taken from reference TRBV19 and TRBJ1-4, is DGGITQSPKYLFRKEGQNVTLSCEQNLNHDAMYWYRQDPGQGLRLIYYSQIVNDFQKGDIAEGYSVSREKKESFPLTVTSAQKNPTAFYLCASSAHRGEDEKLFFGSGTQLSVL.

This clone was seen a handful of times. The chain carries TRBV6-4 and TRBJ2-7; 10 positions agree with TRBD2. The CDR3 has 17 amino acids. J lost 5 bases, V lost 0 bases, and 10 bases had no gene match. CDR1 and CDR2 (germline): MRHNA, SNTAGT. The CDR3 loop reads CASSDSSLSGRRNEQYF. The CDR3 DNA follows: TGTGCCAGCAGTGACTCGAGTCTTAGCGGGAGGAGGAACGAGCAGTACTTC.

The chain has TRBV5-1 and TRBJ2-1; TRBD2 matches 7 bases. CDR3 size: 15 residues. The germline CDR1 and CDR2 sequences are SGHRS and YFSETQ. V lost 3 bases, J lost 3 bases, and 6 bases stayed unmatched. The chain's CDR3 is CASSWGGDYYNEQFF. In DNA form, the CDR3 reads TGCGCCAGCAGCTGGGGGGGAGATTACTACAATGAGCAGTTCTTC.

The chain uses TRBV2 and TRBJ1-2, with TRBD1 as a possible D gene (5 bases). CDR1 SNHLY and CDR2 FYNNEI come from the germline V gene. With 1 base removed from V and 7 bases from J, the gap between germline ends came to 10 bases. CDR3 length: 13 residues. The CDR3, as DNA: TGTGCCAGCAGTGAAGTCGTGGGGGGTGGCTACACCTTC. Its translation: CASSEVVGGGYTF.

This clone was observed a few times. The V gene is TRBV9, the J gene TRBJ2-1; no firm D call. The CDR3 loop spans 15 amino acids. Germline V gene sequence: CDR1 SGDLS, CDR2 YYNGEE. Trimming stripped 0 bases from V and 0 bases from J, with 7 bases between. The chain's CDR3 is CASSVASSSYNEQFF. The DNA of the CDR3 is TGTGCCAGCAGCGTAGCATCGAGCTCCTACAATGAGCAGTTCTTC.